A selection of T cell receptor beta chains follows, all from one sample in a study of T cells in Graves' hyperthyroidism and ophthalmopathy. TCRdb re-analysed the multiplex PCR reads in MiXCR, keeping a single row per CDR3 protein. The sample has 650,000 to 700,000 distinct CDR3 sequences, around 15% seen once. The sequenced sample was blood. The source of these receptors is a man aged 50 or older with Graves' hyperthyroidism. The CDR3 runs from the conserved cysteine through the conserved F or W. D genes are given only for firm matches.

j_call: TRBJ1-1
v_call: TRBV28
d_call: NA
cdr3_aa: CASSFGLYAIEAFF

j_call: TRBJ1-6
v_call: TRBV5-1
d_call: NA
cdr3_aa: CASSPRSGRSNSPLHF

j_call: TRBJ2-7
v_call: TRBV2
d_call: TRBD2
cdr3_aa: CASSDGGVRYEQYF

j_call: TRBJ2-3
v_call: TRBV20-1
d_call: TRBD2
cdr3_aa: CRGGEGTDTQYF

j_call: TRBJ1-4
v_call: TRBV2
d_call: TRBD1
cdr3_aa: CASRAGTGNEKLFF

j_call: TRBJ2-1
v_call: TRBV11-3
d_call: NA
cdr3_aa: CASSLRAGTEYNEQFF

j_call: TRBJ2-1
v_call: TRBV12-3/TRBV12-4
d_call: NA
cdr3_aa: CASRGSSSGNEQFF

j_call: TRBJ2-5
v_call: TRBV25-1
d_call: NA
cdr3_aa: CASSEVEEEKTQYF

j_call: TRBJ1-1
v_call: TRBV12-3/TRBV12-4
d_call: TRBD1
cdr3_aa: CASTWGQGISKAEAFF

j_call: TRBJ1-4
v_call: TRBV9
d_call: NA
cdr3_aa: CASSEALSNEKLFF

j_call: TRBJ2-2
v_call: TRBV5-1
d_call: NA
cdr3_aa: CASSLEVGVTGELFF

j_call: TRBJ2-3
v_call: TRBV28
d_call: NA
cdr3_aa: CASSLTGASRDRADTQYF

j_call: TRBJ2-1
v_call: TRBV6-1
d_call: NA
cdr3_aa: CASSPLVGANYNEQFF

j_call: TRBJ2-7
v_call: TRBV10-1
d_call: TRBD1
cdr3_aa: CASSERYRGAYEQYF

j_call: TRBJ2-6
v_call: TRBV28
d_call: TRBD2
cdr3_aa: CASSFGGLGANVLTF

j_call: TRBJ2-4
v_call: TRBV27
d_call: NA
cdr3_aa: CASSLSVALAKNIQYF

j_call: TRBJ2-5
v_call: TRBV28
d_call: TRBD1
cdr3_aa: CAGSLRGPETQYF

j_call: TRBJ1-2
v_call: TRBV29-1
d_call: NA
cdr3_aa: CSVESINYGYTF

j_call: TRBJ1-1
v_call: TRBV20-1
d_call: TRBD1
cdr3_aa: CSAGTGGLNTEAFF

j_call: TRBJ1-5
v_call: TRBV7-8
d_call: NA
cdr3_aa: CASSLAADEVSNQPQHF